Sequencing of this T cell receptor beta chain was carried out in a study of response to subunit inactivated influenza vaccine. Trimming removed 2 bases from V and 6 bases from J, with 8 bases in between. The germline V gene has CDR1 MNHEY and CDR2 SMNVEV (reference sequence). The CDR3 totals 13 residues. This clonotype was recorded a few times. What it binds is not known. Findings and limits, study-wide: After each seasonal influenza vaccination, few new T cells are recruited, the authors suggested.

MiXCR, applied by TCRdb to the RT-PCR reads, yields one record per CDR3 protein. The data contain roughly 170,000 distinct CDR3 sequences, about 9% of them seen just once; the ten biggest clones take up 11%. J is TRBJ1-5 and V is TRBV27; D remains ambiguous. The origin of this receptor is a man aged 45-65 years who received an inactivated influenza vaccine. The sample consisted of non-naive T cells sorted from PBMCs, taken on the day of vaccination. Here the CDR3 DNA reads TGTGCCAGCAGTTTAGACAATTTTCAGCCCCAGCATTTT. As protein: CASSLDNFQPQHF.